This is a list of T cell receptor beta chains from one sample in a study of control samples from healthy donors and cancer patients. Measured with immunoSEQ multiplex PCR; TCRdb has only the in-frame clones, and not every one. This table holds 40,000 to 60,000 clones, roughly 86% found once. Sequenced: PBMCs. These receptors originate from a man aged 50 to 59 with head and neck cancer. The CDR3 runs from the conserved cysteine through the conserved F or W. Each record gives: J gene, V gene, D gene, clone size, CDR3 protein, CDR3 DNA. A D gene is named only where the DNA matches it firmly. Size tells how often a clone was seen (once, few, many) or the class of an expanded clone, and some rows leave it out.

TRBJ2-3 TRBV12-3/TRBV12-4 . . CASSPSTDTQYF TGTGCCAGCAGTCCTAGCACAGATACGCAGTATTTT
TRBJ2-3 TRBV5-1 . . CASSLVVMDTQYF TGCGCCAGCAGCTTGGTAGTGATGGATACGCAGTATTTT
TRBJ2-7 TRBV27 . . CASSLKSGGASTYEQYF TGTGCCAGCAGTTTGAAGAGTGGGGGGGCGTCCACCTACGAGCAGTACTTC
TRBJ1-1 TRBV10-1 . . CASSGRNTEAFF TGCGCCAGCAGTGGTCGGAACACTGAAGCTTTCTTT
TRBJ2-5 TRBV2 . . CASSDSSNPTQYF TGTGCCAGCAGCGACTCATCGAACCCGACCCAGTACTTC
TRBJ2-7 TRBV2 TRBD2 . CASRPNPSGYSYEQYF TGTGCCAGCAGACCGAATCCTAGCGGATACTCCTACGAGCAGTACTTC
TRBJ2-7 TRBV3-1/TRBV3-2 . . CASSQTRYEQYF TGTGCCAGCAGCCAAACACGGTACGAGCAGTACTTC
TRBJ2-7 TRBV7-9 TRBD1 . CASSPTGGRYEQYF TGTGCCAGCAGCCCTACAGGGGGCCGTTACGAGCAGTACTTC
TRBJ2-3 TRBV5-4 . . CASSPGWRVSTDTQYF TGTGCCAGCAGCCCAGGGTGGCGGGTCTCCACAGATACGCAGTATTTT
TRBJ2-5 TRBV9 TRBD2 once CASSVVAGVKETQYF TGTGCCAGCAGCGTAGTCGCGGGGGTAAAAGAGACCCAGTACTTC
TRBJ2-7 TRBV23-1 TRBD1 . CPAEGAPYEQYF TGCCCGGCCGAGGGGGCTCCCTACGAGCAGTACTTC
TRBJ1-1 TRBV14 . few CASSQVYNTDTEAFF TGTGCCAGCAGCCAAGTGTATAATACGGACACTGAAGCTTTCTTT
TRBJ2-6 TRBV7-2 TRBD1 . CASSLGTGGSGANVLTF TGTGCCAGCAGCCTTGGGACAGGGGGCTCTGGGGCCAACGTCCTGACTTTC
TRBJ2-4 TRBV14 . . CASNSPRLGRSTAKVKAKNIQYF TGTGCCAGCAACAGCCCTCGGCTTGGCAGAAGCACTGCCAAGGTGAAAGCCAAAAACATTCAGTACTTC
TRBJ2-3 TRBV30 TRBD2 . CAWSLGGRSTDTQYF TGTGCCTGGAGCCTTGGCGGGAGAAGCACAGATACGCAGTATTTT